This T cell receptor (beta chain) was sequenced for a study of T cell repertoires in cytomegalovirus infection. On this clonotype itself: Its antigen is undetermined.

TCRdb independently ran MiXCR on the reads; one entry per CDR3 protein. Of 110,000 or so distinct CDR3 sequences in the sample, 30% to 35% are singletons; the top ten hold more than 35%. This sample comprised CD8+ T cells from cultured PBMCs, obtained from culture after CMV antigen stimulation. The sequence was collected from a human donor in good health (CMV status not recorded). Some clones in this sample may be carry-over from other donors' samples.

In DNA form, the CDR3 reads TGTGCCAGCAGCCCGGACAGACAAGAGACCCAGTACTTC. This sequence encodes CASSPDRQETQYF. The chain employs TRBV6-1 and TRBJ2-5; possible D gene TRBD1, 6 bases. V was cut by 6 bases and J by 2 bases, with 10 bases left in between. Germline V lookup: CDR1 MNHNS, CDR2 SASEGT. CDR3 size: 13 residues.